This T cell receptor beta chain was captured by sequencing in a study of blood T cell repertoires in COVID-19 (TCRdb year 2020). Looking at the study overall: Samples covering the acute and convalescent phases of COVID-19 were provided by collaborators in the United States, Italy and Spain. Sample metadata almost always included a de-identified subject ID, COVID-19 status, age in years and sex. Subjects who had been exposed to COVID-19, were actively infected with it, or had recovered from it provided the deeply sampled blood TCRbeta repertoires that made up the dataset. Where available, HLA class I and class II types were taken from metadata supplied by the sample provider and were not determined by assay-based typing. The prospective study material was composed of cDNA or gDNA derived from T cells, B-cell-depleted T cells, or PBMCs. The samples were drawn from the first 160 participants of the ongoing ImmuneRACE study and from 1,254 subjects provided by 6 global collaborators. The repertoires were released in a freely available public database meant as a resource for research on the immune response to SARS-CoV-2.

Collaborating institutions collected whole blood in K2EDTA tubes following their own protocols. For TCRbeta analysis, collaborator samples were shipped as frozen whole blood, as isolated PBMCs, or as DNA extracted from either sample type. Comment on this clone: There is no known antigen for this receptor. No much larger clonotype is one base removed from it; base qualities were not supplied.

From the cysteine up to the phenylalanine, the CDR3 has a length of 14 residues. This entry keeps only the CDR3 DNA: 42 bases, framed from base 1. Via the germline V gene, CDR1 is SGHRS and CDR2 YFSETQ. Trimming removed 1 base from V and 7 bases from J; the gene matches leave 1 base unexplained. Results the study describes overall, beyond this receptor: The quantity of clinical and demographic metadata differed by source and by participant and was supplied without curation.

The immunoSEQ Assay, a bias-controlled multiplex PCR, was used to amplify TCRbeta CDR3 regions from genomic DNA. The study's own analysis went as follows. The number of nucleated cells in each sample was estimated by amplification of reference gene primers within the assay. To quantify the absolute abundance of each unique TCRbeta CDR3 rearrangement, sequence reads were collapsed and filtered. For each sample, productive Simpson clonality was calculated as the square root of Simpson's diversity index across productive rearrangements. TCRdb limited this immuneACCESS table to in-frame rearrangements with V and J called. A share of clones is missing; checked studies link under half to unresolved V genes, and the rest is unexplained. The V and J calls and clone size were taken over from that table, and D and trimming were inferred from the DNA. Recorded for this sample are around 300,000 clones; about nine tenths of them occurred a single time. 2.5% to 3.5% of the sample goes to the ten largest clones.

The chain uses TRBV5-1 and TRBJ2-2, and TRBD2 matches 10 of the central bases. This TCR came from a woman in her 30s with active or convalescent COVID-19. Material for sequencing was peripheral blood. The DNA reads TGCGCCAGCAGCTTGACTAGCGGGGACGGGGAGCTGTTTTTT. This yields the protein CASSLTSGDGELFF.